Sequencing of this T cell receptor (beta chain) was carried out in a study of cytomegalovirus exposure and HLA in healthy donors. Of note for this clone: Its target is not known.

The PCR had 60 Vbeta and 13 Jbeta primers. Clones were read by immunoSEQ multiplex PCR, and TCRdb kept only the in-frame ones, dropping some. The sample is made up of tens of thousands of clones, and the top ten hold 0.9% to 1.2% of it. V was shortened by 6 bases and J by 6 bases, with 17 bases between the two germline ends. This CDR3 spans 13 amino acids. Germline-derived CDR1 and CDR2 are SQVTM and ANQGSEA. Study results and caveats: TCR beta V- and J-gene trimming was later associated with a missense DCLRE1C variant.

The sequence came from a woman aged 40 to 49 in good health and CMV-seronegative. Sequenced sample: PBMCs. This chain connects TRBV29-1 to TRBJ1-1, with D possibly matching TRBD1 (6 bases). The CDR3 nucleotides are TGCAGCGTCGCTCTGACAGGTCGATCTGAAGCTTTCTTT. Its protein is CSVALTGRSEAFF.